A single sample is the source of the 18 T cell receptor beta chains below, sequenced in a study of blood T cell repertoires in COVID-19. Profiling relied on immunoSEQ multiplex PCR, and the TCRdb table lists in-frame clones only, not all of them. The sample carries approximately 120,000 clones, 80% to 95% recorded once. Sequenced input: peripheral blood. The origin of the receptors is a man over 45 with COVID-19, enrolled during active disease.

J is TRBJ2-7 and V is TRBV18, with 15 bases matching TRBD2. This CDR3 has 16 residues. The V gene end was trimmed by 3 bases and the J gene end by 1 base; junction bases not matched to a gene: 1. Germline CDR1 and CDR2: KGHSH and LQKENI. The DNA for the CDR3 is TGTGCCAGCTCACCCGGGACTAGCGGGAGGTCCTACGAGCAGTACTTC. It encodes CASSPGTSGRSYEQYF.

This clone is a singleton in its sample. The chain uses TRBV19 and TRBJ1-6, with TRBD1 matching 9 bases. The CDR3 consists of 14 residues. Germline values: CDR1 LNHDA, CDR2 SQIVND (reference sequence). V lost 9 bases to trimming and J lost 9 bases; unmatched junction nucleotides: 9. CDR3 residues: CASRTGDYSSPLHF. The CDR3 bases are TGTGCCAGCAGGACAGGGGATTACAGTTCACCCCTCCACTTT.

The chain combines TRBV9 with TRBJ2-5; 10 bases are a match to TRBD2. The J segment lost 2 bases and the V segment lost 2 bases, leaving 3 bases of the junction unmatched. This CDR3 is 15 amino acids long. The germline V gene has CDR1 SGDLS and CDR2 YYNGEE. The CDR3 here is CASSVGLALQETQYF. The CDR3 DNA reads as TGTGCCAGCAGCGTGGGACTAGCGCTTCAAGAGACCCAGTACTTC.

A single count supports this clone. The V call is TRBV4-2, the J call TRBJ2-3; 14 bases agree with TRBD2. V dropped 1 base and J dropped 2; count of bases not matched to a gene: 11. Germline CDR1 reads LGHNA; CDR2 reads YNFKEQ. The CDR3 loop spans 20 amino acids. The CDR3 DNA is TGTGCCAGCAGCCAAGCGGGACTAGCGGGAGAAATCCTTTACACAGATACGCAGTATTTT. Amino acid sequence: CASSQAGLAGEILYTDTQYF.

This clone was recorded once. J is TRBJ2-7 and V is TRBV21-1; TRBD2 is taken as the D call from the table, unchecked against the DNA. TRBV21-1 is a known pseudogene. The CDR3 totals 16 residues. DNA of the CDR3: TGTGCCAGCAGCAAAAAAATAGCGGGAGTCGGGTACGAGCAGTACGTC. This gives the protein CASSKKIAGVGYEQYV.

The gene calls are TRBV6-5 and TRBJ2-3; the match to TRBD2 covers 13 bases. This CDR3 is built from 14 residues. The ends lost 6 bases at V and 5 bases at J; junction bases unmatched: 2. Germline V gene sequence: CDR1 MNHEY, CDR2 SVGAGI. CDR3 protein: CASRGTSGIDTQYF. The CDR3 DNA follows: TGTGCCAGCAGGGGGACTAGCGGGATAGATACGCAGTATTTT.

This sequence joins TRBV9 and TRBJ2-3; 7 positions match TRBD2. J gave up 5 bases and V 4 bases, and 7 bases lay outside the gene matches. Germline lookup yields CDR1 SGDLS and CDR2 YYNGEE. The CDR3 runs to 14 residues. The CDR3 here is CASSSRLARDTQYF. The CDR3 DNA follows: TGTGCCAGCAGCTCCCGACTAGCACGAGATACGCAGTATTTT.

The CDR3 DNA is TGCAGTGCTAGTCGATTTCAGGGGAAAGAGACCCAGTACTTC. It specifies CSASRFQGKETQYF. The chain is built from TRBV20-1 and TRBJ2-5; D possibly corresponds to TRBD1 (6 bases). Germline V gene data show CDR1 as DFQATT and CDR2 as SNEGSKA (reference sequence). V was trimmed by 3 bases and J by 3 bases, leaving 14 bases between them. The CDR3 spans 14 residues.

V and J are TRBV3-1 (or the pseudogene TRBV3-2) and TRBJ2-3; D gene uncertain. Trimming left V 3 bases short and J 4 bases short, with 11 bases between. The CDR3 extends over 14 amino acids. The germline V gene encodes CDR1 LGHDT and CDR2 YNNKEL (reference sequence). The CDR3 loop reads CASSHESIPDTQYF. CDR3 in DNA: TGTGCCAGCAGCCATGAGAGCATCCCAGATACGCAGTATTTT.

CDR3 sequence reads: CASSGREWAYNEQFF. CDR3 nucleotides: TGTGCCAGCAGCGGACGGGAGTGGGCCTACAATGAGCAGTTCTTC. The V call is TRBV13, the J call TRBJ2-1, with a possible D match to TRBD2 (6 bases). CDR3 length: 15 amino acids. Germline-derived CDR1 and CDR2 are PRHDT and FYEKMQ (reference sequence). V dropped 5 bases and J dropped 2 bases, with 13 bases sitting between them.

The chain joins TRBV5-8 to TRBJ1-5; the D gene is possibly TRBD1 (6 bases). This CDR3 has 16 amino acids. The germline V and J ends were trimmed by 1 base and 7 bases, with 18 bases remaining between them. Looked up from germline, CDR1 is SGHTS and CDR2 is YDEGEE. CDR3 nucleotide sequence: TGTGCCAGCAGCTTGAGGACCAGGGGTCCCGAGCAGCCCCAGCATTTT. Translated, it gives CASSLRTRGPEQPQHF.

The V and J genes are TRBV27 and TRBJ2-5; D possibly corresponds to TRBD2 (6 bases). The V gene's germline CDR1 is MNHEY and CDR2 SMNVEV (reference sequence). The CDR3 loop spans 16 amino acids. Trimming shortened V by 6 bases and J by 4 bases, and 21 bases separated the two germline ends. CDR3 DNA sequence: TGTGCCAGCAGCCGTTACCCGACGGGAGCCTCAGAGACCCAGTACTTC. The encoded protein is CASSRYPTGASETQYF.

The chain has TRBV2 and TRBJ1-1; D not resolved. Germline V gives CDR1 SNHLY, CDR2 FYNNEI. Trimming removed 6 bases at V and 1 base at J, with 9 bases between. The CDR3 spans 13 residues. The CDR3, as DNA: TGTGCCAGCAGACCCAACAGGAACACTGAAGCTTTCTTT. It encodes CASRPNRNTEAFF.

This chain joins TRBV5-8 and TRBJ2-4; D gene uncertain. Germline loops: CDR1 SGHTS, CDR2 YDEGEE. The V end lost 1 base, the J end lost 0 bases, and 8 bases lay between the germline ends. This CDR3 is 15 amino acids long. The CDR3 coding sequence is TGTGCCAGCAGCTTGCGGAGACTAGCCAAAAACATTCAGTACTTC. Its protein is CASSLRRLAKNIQYF.

This clone occurred once. The rearrangement joins TRBV30 to TRBJ2-3; 8 bases align to TRBD2. With 3 bases clipped from V and 0 bases from J, the junction kept 8 bases outside the gene matches. Germline V CDR1 and CDR2: GTSNPN, SVGIG (reference sequence). The CDR3 is made up of 16 amino acids. The CDR3 DNA follows: TGTGCCTGGAGGGGCCGGGGGGGCCTTAGCACAGATACGCAGTATTTT. It is translated as CAWRGRGGLSTDTQYF.

The rearrangement links TRBV30 to TRBJ1-2; D is possibly TRBD1 (6 bases). The length of the CDR3 is 13 residues. Germline CDR1 GTSNPN, CDR2 SVGIG (reference sequence). V dropped 4 bases and J dropped 4 bases, with 13 bases sitting between them. For the CDR3, the DNA is TGTGCCTGGAACCCACCGGACAGCTATGGCTACACCTTC. Residues: CAWNPPDSYGYTF.

This chain uses TRBV2 with TRBJ1-2, with D uncertain. Germline V gene lookup returns CDR1 SNHLY and CDR2 FYNNEI. The V gene lost 4 bases and the J gene lost 2 bases, with 8 bases spanning the gap. This CDR3 spans 13 amino acids. Written as DNA, the CDR3 is TGTGCCAGCAGTGGGAGCAGAAACTATGGCTACACCTTC. Translation: CASSGSRNYGYTF.

The gene calls are TRBV30 and TRBJ2-5; the match to TRBD2 covers 7 bases. J lost 8 bases, V lost 0 bases, and 6 bases had no gene match. The V gene's germline CDR1 is GTSNPN and CDR2 SVGIG (reference sequence). This CDR3 is 13 amino acids long. The CDR3 sequence is CAWSVGLAVTQYF. The CDR3 DNA follows: TGTGCCTGGAGTGTAGGCCTAGCGGTCACCCAGTACTTC.